Listed here are 27 T cell receptor beta chains from one sample, sequenced in a study of beta chain features in type 1 diabetes. Study results and limitations: Across all four CD4+ subsets, people with type 1 diabetes showed modestly shorter TCRB CDR3s.

Antigens for these TCRs are unknown. As every portion of the isolated RNA was reverse transcribed, the sequencing read expressed TCRB transcripts. Produced via immunoSEQ multiplex PCR; TCRdb's table is partial and in-frame only. The sample includes around 260,000 clones, roughly a quarter seen only once; the top ten take 0.012%. The sample was naive CD4+ T cells from blood. These receptors were collected from a woman aged 25 to 45 with type 1 diabetes.

The chain links TRBV5-1 to TRBJ1-2, with D possibly being TRBD1 (6 bases). V lost 3 bases to trimming and J lost 8 bases, with 23 bases between them. This CDR3 contains 16 residues. CDR1 is SGHRS, CDR2 YFSETQ, per germline. The CDR3 region is CASSWTTGTPQAGYTF. CDR3 nucleotide sequence: TGCGCCAGCAGCTGGACCACCGGGACACCACAGGCCGGCTACACCTTC.

The chain carries TRBV7-6 and TRBJ1-5; D not certain. Germline loops: CDR1 SGHVS, CDR2 FNYEAQ. V lost 5 bases, J lost 9 bases, and 11 bases lay in between. The CDR3 spans 12 residues. In nucleotides, the CDR3 is TGTGCCAGCAGCAGCACCCCGGGGCCCCAGCATTTT. Translated, it gives CASSSTPGPQHF.

V usage is TRBV9 and J usage is TRBJ2-1, with 8 nucleotides matching TRBD2. Per germline, CDR1 SGDLS and CDR2 YYNGEE. V was clipped by 4 bases and J by 3 bases; unmatched bases: 9. The length of the CDR3 is 16 residues. CDR3 sequence: CASSTRLARSYNEQFF. The CDR3, as DNA: TGTGCCAGCAGCACTCGACTAGCGAGAAGCTACAATGAGCAGTTCTTC. Complete variable domain (other parts from reference TRBV9 and TRBJ2-1): DSGVTQTPKHLITATGQRVTLRCSPRSGDLSVYWYQQSLDQGLQFLIQYYNGEERAKGNILERFSAQQFPDLHSELNLSSLELGDSALYFCASSTRLARSYNEQFFGPGTRLTVL.

This clone turned up a few times. The chain recombines TRBV9 with TRBJ2-4; perhaps TRBD1 as D (6 bases). CDR1 and CDR2 (germline): SGDLS, YYNGEE. The CDR3 covers 14 residues. Deletions cut 2 bases from V and 8 bases from J, with 14 bases between. The CDR3 nucleotides read TGTGCCAGCAGCGTCTCAGGGGATTTCGACATTCAGTACTTC. The encoded protein is CASSVSGDFDIQYF.

The CDR3 here is CATSREAGGDIQYF. The CDR3 DNA is TGTGCCACCAGCAGAGAAGCGGGAGGCGACATTCAGTACTTC. This chain links TRBV15 with TRBJ2-4; 9 bases match TRBD2. The V and J ends lost 0 bases and 8 bases, in that order; junction bases with no gene match: 2. The CDR3 has 14 amino acids. CDR1 is LNHNV and CDR2 is YYDKDF in the germline V gene (reference sequence).

This chain uses TRBV20-1 with TRBJ1-2; D not resolved. Germline-derived CDR1 and CDR2 are DFQATT and SNEGSKA (reference sequence). The CDR3 is made up of 11 amino acids. V was clipped by 0 bases and J by 8 bases, with 7 bases between them. In nucleotides, the CDR3 is TGCAGTGCTAGAGATCTAAAAGGCTACACCTTC. Translation gives CSARDLKGYTF.

The CDR3 here is CASSLTGQAPDTQYF. The CDR3 DNA follows: TGTGCCAGCAGCTTAACAGGCCAGGCACCAGATACGCAGTATTTT. The genes are TRBV7-3 and TRBJ2-3; unclear D gene. The CDR3 extends over 15 amino acids. Germline V gene data show CDR1 as SGHTA and CDR2 as FQGTGA. V was clipped by 0 bases and J by 4 bases, with 11 bases between them.

Only a few counts were recorded for this clone. This chain connects TRBV25-1 to TRBJ2-1, with 7 bases that match TRBD1. J gave up 6 bases and V 7 bases, and 12 bases lay outside the gene matches. This CDR3 has 15 residues. Germline V gives CDR1 MGHDK, CDR2 SYGVNS. CDR3 loop: CASTAEPTGTNEQFF. The DNA of the CDR3 is TGTGCCAGCACCGCAGAGCCGACAGGGACCAATGAGCAGTTCTTC. Variable domain in full (rest from reference TRBV25-1 and TRBJ2-1): EADIYQTPRYLVIGTGKKITLECSQTMGHDKMYWYQQDPGMELHLIHYSYGVNSTEKGDLSSESTVSRIRTEHFPLTLESARPSHTSQYLCASTAEPTGTNEQFFGPGTRLTVL.

V and J are TRBV6-5 and TRBJ1-5; perhaps TRBD1 as D (6 bases). V was cut by 3 bases and J by 9 bases, with 15 bases left in between. The germline V gene has CDR1 MNHEY and CDR2 SVGAGI. CDR3 length: 14 amino acids. The CDR3 DNA sequence: TGTGCCAGCAGTTATTCGGGACATTCTGCGCCCCAGCATTTT. It is translated as CASSYSGHSAPQHF.

Remarks on this clone: Relative to the germline gene, one junction end is altered; a read error may explain this. The DNA of the CDR3 is TGTGCCAGCAGCTTAGACTTACCCCTAGACTTC. Protein: CASSLDLPLDF. The V gene is TRBV7-9, the J gene TRBJ2-5; D not certain. Germline V gene sequence: CDR1 SEHNR, CDR2 FQNEAQ (reference sequence). This CDR3 has 11 residues.

This clone has a handful of counts. This chain connects TRBV14 to TRBJ1-1; 8 bases fit TRBD1. The CDR3 extends over 14 amino acids. Germline CDR1 and CDR2: SGHDN and FVKESK. Trimming cost V 6 bases and J 6 bases; bases outside gene matches: 9. The chain's CDR3 is CASRHGQGSPEAFF. CDR3 nucleotides: TGTGCCAGCAGACACGGACAGGGAAGTCCTGAAGCTTTCTTT.

This clone was detected a few times. The V and J genes are TRBV2 and TRBJ2-5; possible D gene TRBD1, 5 bases. CDR1 and CDR2 from the germline V gene are SNHLY and FYNNEI. This CDR3 comprises 13 residues. Trimming pared 11 bases from V and 5 bases from J, leaving 18 bases between. The chain's CDR3 is CAQQPDIGETQYF. The CDR3 DNA reads as TGTGCCCAGCAGCCGGACATTGGTGAGACCCAGTACTTC.

V and J are TRBV30 and TRBJ2-2, with D tentatively TRBD2 (5 bases). With 2 bases removed from V and 5 bases from J, the gap between germline ends came to 6 bases. This CDR3 spans 12 amino acids. Germline CDR1 is GTSNPN and CDR2 is SVGIG (reference sequence). The CDR3 DNA sequence: TGTGCCTGGAGTAAGCGGACCGGGGAGCTGTTTTTT. It encodes CAWSKRTGELFF.

This clone has only a few counts. The CDR3 reads CSVQTGEGNGYTF. CDR3 sequence (DNA): TGCAGCGTTCAGACAGGGGAAGGCAATGGCTACACCTTC. The rearrangement links TRBV29-1 to TRBJ1-2; 8 bases line up with TRBD1. Per the germline V gene, CDR1 is SQVTM and CDR2 is ANQGSEA. The CDR3 is 13 amino acids. With 5 bases clipped from V and 6 bases from J, the junction kept 8 bases outside the gene matches.

This clone was counted between two and nine times. The rearrangement links TRBV29-1 to TRBJ2-3; 9 bases are shared with TRBD2. V was clipped by 0 bases and J by 3 bases; unmatched bases: 4. Germline V gene sequence: CDR1 SQVTM, CDR2 ANQGSEA. This CDR3 comprises 15 residues. CDR3 DNA: TGCAGCGTTGAAGAGGGCGGGAGGGTTACAGATACGCAGTATTTT. This sequence encodes CSVEEGGRVTDTQYF.

The sample holds a few counts of this clone. The chain carries TRBV5-4 and TRBJ2-3; TRBD2 is a possible D gene (5 bases). Trimming took 4 bases from V and 0 from J, leaving 12 bases between them. The CDR3 spans 15 residues. CDR1 and CDR2 (germline): SGHNT, YYREEE (reference sequence). The CDR3 DNA follows: TGTGCCAGCAGCCCGAACCTAGCTAGCACAGATACGCAGTATTTT. Protein: CASSPNLASTDTQYF.

The chain has TRBV5-1 and TRBJ2-5, with a tentative D call TRBD1 (6 bases). With 4 bases removed from V and 3 bases from J, the gap between germline ends came to 10 bases. Germline V CDR1 and CDR2: SGHRS, YFSETQ. The CDR3 is 13 amino acids. Here the CDR3 DNA reads TGCGCCAGCAGCCCCAGGACAGAAGAGACCCAGTACTTC. Amino acids: CASSPRTEETQYF.

As regards this clone: Germline and junction disagree at one end, which may indicate a read error. The genes are TRBV27 and TRBJ2-1; D uncertain. Germline CDR1 reads MNHEY; CDR2 reads SMNVEV (reference sequence). The CDR3 spans 12 residues. The CDR3 DNA sequence: TGTGCCAGCAGTTTGATTGGGCTACCCTCGATCTTC. Amino acid sequence: CASSLIGLPSIF.

The rearrangement links TRBV11-2 to TRBJ2-7; D unresolved. Between the trimmed V and J ends, which lost 0 bases and 4 bases, there was a span of 10 bases. This CDR3 is 14 amino acids long. Germline CDR1 reads SGHAT; CDR2 reads FQNNGV. The CDR3 reads CASSLDFAVYEQYF. The CDR3 DNA reads TGTGCCAGCAGCTTAGATTTCGCAGTTTACGAGCAGTACTTC.

The rearrangement joins TRBV2 to TRBJ1-1; 7 nucleotides agree with TRBD1. CDR3 size: 14 residues. Germline V CDR1 and CDR2: SNHLY, FYNNEI. After removal of 4 bases from V and 0 bases from J, the junction contained 2 bases not matched to a gene. CDR3 sequence reads: CASSGDSMNTEAFF. CDR3 nucleotide sequence: TGTGCCAGCAGTGGGGACAGCATGAACACTGAAGCTTTCTTT.

A few counts support this clone. This chain uses TRBV9 with TRBJ1-4, with 7 bases fitting TRBD1. The germline V gene has CDR1 SGDLS and CDR2 YYNGEE. The CDR3 is 14 amino acids. V shed 0 bases and J 5 bases; nucleotides not matched to a gene: 1. CDR3 sequence: CASSVAGGNEKLFF. The CDR3 bases are TGTGCCAGCAGCGTAGCAGGGGGGAATGAAAAACTGTTTTTT.

This clone was observed a single time. The J gene is TRBJ2-7, the V gene TRBV29-1; 8 nucleotides line up with TRBD1. The J segment lost 6 bases and the V segment lost 3 bases, leaving 7 bases of the junction unmatched. Germline loops: CDR1 SQVTM, CDR2 ANQGSEA. This CDR3 region has 13 residues. CDR3 loop: CSVDWTGSSEQYF. DNA for the CDR3: TGCAGCGTTGATTGGACAGGGAGTTCCGAGCAGTACTTC.

This clone was seen a few times. The V and J genes are TRBV30 and TRBJ2-1; TRBD2 matches at 14 bases. The CDR3 is 17 residues long. The V gene end was trimmed by 4 bases and the J gene end by 1 base; junction bases not matched to a gene: 6. Per the germline V gene, CDR1 is GTSNPN and CDR2 is SVGIG (reference sequence). CDR3 in amino acids: CAWKGLAGEGSYNEQFF. The CDR3 DNA reads as TGTGCCTGGAAGGGACTAGCGGGAGAGGGATCCTACAATGAGCAGTTCTTC.

This clone was detected a few times. This chain connects TRBV9 to TRBJ1-2; weak D call: TRBD1 (6 bases). Germline CDR1 and CDR2: SGDLS and YYNGEE. The CDR3 extends over 13 amino acids. V was pared by 2 bases and J by 6 bases, with 11 bases between. DNA for the CDR3: TGTGCCAGCAGCGTCGGGGGGCTGAATGGCTACACCTTC. It is translated as CASSVGGLNGYTF. Full variable domain (missing parts from reference TRBV9 and TRBJ1-2): DSGVTQTPKHLITATGQRVTLRCSPRSGDLSVYWYQQSLDQGLQFLIQYYNGEERAKGNILERFSAQQFPDLHSELNLSSLELGDSALYFCASSVGGLNGYTFGSGTRLTVV.

This rearrangement joins TRBV5-1 to TRBJ2-7, with D maybe TRBD2 (6 bases). This CDR3 has 15 amino acids. Looked up from germline, CDR1 is SGHRS and CDR2 is YFSETQ. With 1 base removed from V and 0 bases from J, the gap between germline ends came to 11 bases. The CDR3 region is CASSLPSEYSYEQYF. The CDR3 region has the DNA TGCGCCAGCAGCTTGCCTAGCGAATACTCCTACGAGCAGTACTTC. Together with reference TRBV5-1 and TRBJ2-7, the CDR3 gives the full variable domain: KAGVTQTPRYLIKTRGQQVTLSCSPISGHRSVSWYQQTPGQGLQFLFEYFSETQRNKGNFPGRFSGRQFSNSRSEMNVSTLELGDSALYLCASSLPSEYSYEQYFGPGTRLTVT.

The V call is TRBV29-1, the J call TRBJ1-1; 10 nucleotides line up with TRBD1. The germline V gene has CDR1 SQVTM and CDR2 ANQGSEA. This CDR3 has 14 amino acids. With 4 bases clipped from V and 5 bases from J, the junction kept 7 bases outside the gene matches. CDR3 in amino acids: CSVVRDRGSTEAFF. The CDR3 bases are TGCAGCGTTGTCAGGGACAGGGGTAGTACTGAAGCTTTCTTT. Filled out from reference TRBV29-1 and TRBJ1-1, the complete variable domain reads SAVISQKPSRDICQRGTSLTIQCQVDSQVTMMFWYRQQPGQSLTLIATANQGSEATYESGFVIDKFPISRPNLTFSTLTVSNMSPEDSSIYLCSVVRDRGSTEAFFGQGTRLTVV.

This clone was seen a handful of times. The chain links TRBV13 to TRBJ2-2; possibly TRBD2 for D (5 bases). Germline CDR1 and CDR2: PRHDT and FYEKMQ (reference sequence). V was cut by 4 bases and J by 6 bases, with 9 bases left in between. This CDR3 comprises 13 residues. The CDR3 DNA reads TGTGCCAGCAGCTCGTCTAGCCCCGGGGAGCTGTTTTTT. Protein: CASSSSSPGELFF. Drawing the rest from reference TRBV13 and TRBJ2-2, the complete variable domain is AAGVIQSPRHLIKEKRETATLKCYPIPRHDTVYWYQQGPGQDPQFLISFYEKMQSDKGSIPDRFSAQQFSDYHSELNMSSLELGDSALYFCASSSSSPGELFFGEGSRLTVL.